Listed below are T cell receptor beta chains from one sample, sequenced in a study of CD8 T cells in ankylosing spondylitis. TCRdb ran MiXCR on the 5' RACE reads and lists one entry per CDR3 protein. The sample contains about 800,000 distinct CDR3 sequences, over 9.5% of which appear only once. Sequencing was done on a sample of blood, either unsorted or a sorted T cell fraction (not recorded which). These receptors originate from a male donor with ankylosing spondylitis. CDR3s include the opening cysteine and the closing phenylalanine or tryptophan. D genes are given only for firm matches. Size is stated for part of the rows, as once, few or many counts, or as a class when the clone is expanded.

abundance,j_gene,v_gene,d_gene,CDR3nt,CDR3aa
few,TRBJ1-4,TRBV7-2,NA,TGTGCCAGCAGCAGGAGGGACAATCCAGAAAAACTGTTTTTT,CASSRRDNPEKLFF
few,TRBJ2-5,TRBV10-3,TRBD2,TGTGCCATCAGCAGCGGGAGCGGCCAAGAGACCCAGTACTTC,CAISSGSGQETQYF
NA,TRBJ1-2,TRBV5-1,NA,TGCGCCAGCAGCTTGGAGTCAGGGGCTAATAGCTACACCTTC,CASSLESGANSYTF
few,TRBJ1-4,TRBV25-1,TRBD1,TGTGCCAGCAGTGAAGGGGGGACAGGTGGGGAAAAACTGTTTTTT,CASSEGGTGGEKLFF
NA,TRBJ1-2,TRBV12-3/TRBV12-4,NA,TGTGCCAGCAGTTTAAACGCATATGGCTACACCTTC,CASSLNAYGYTF
NA,TRBJ1-2,TRBV2,NA,TGTGCCAGCAGTGGGAAACCGGGACCTTATGGCTACACCTTC,CASSGKPGPYGYTF
few,TRBJ2-3,TRBV7-2,NA,TGTGCCAGCAGCTTAGCGGAGATTACGCAGTATTTT,CASSLAEITQYF
many,TRBJ2-5,TRBV12-3/TRBV12-4,TRBD1,TGTGCCAGCAGCAGACAGGGGGTGGAGACCCAGTACTTC,CASSRQGVETQYF
NA,TRBJ1-1,TRBV4-2,NA,TGTGCCAGCAGCCAAGGGGGACATAGTAAGGATGAAGCTTTCTTT,CASSQGGHSKDEAFF
many,TRBJ2-7,TRBV18,TRBD2,TGTGCCAGCTCGCCCCTAAGCGGGGAGGGCGAGCAGTACTTC,CASSPLSGEGEQYF
few,TRBJ2-3,TRBV4-3,NA,TGCGCCAGCAGCAAGTCCGGGACGGCCACAGATACGCAGTATTTT,CASSKSGTATDTQYF
many,TRBJ1-6,TRBV28,TRBD1,TGTGCCACCGGGACAGGCCGGAGCTCCTATAATTCACCCCTCCACTTT,CATGTGRSSYNSPLHF
NA,TRBJ1-3,TRBV4-3,NA,TGCGCCAGCAGCCACCGGAGTTCCAGGGGATACTCTGGAAACACCATATATTTT,CASSHRSSRGYSGNTIYF
many,TRBJ2-1,TRBV24-1,NA,TGTGCCACCACCCTCGAGGGAGGAGGCGATGAGCAGTTCTTC,CATTLEGGGDEQFF
NA,TRBJ2-2,TRBV20-1,TRBD2,TGCAGTGCTAGAGGGGGTAGCGGGAGGCAAAACACCGGGGAGCTGTTTTTT,CSARGGSGRQNTGELFF
few,TRBJ2-7,TRBV7-2,TRBD2,TGTGCCAGCAGCTTAAGACTAGCGGGAATAGGGGAGCAGTACTTC,CASSLRLAGIGEQYF
few,TRBJ1-2,TRBV9,NA,TGTGCCAGCAGCGTAGCTGTTAAGGGTGGCTACACCTTC,CASSVAVKGGYTF
NA,TRBJ1-4,TRBV29-1,NA,TGCAGCGTTGGGCAGGGAGCTGAAAAACTGTTTTTT,CSVGQGAEKLFF
NA,TRBJ2-2,TRBV5-6,TRBD1,TGTGCCAGCAGCTGGTTCTCCGGGACAGAAGGCGGGGAGCTGTTTTTT,CASSWFSGTEGGELFF
many,TRBJ2-3,TRBV27,NA,TGTGCCAGCAGTTTAAGGGGCATAACAGGGACAGATACGCAGTATTTT,CASSLRGITGTDTQYF
NA,TRBJ2-7,TRBV3-1,TRBD2,TGTGCCAGCAGCCAAGACGTACTAGCGGGGGGGATCGAGCAGTACTTC,CASSQDVLAGGIEQYF
few,TRBJ2-7,TRBV7-2,TRBD2,TGTGCCAGCAGCTTTACAAGGGCGGGAGTTAGCTCCTACGAGCAGTACTTC,CASSFTRAGVSSYEQYF
many,TRBJ1-2,TRBV7-9,NA,TGTGCCAGCAGCTTCGACAGCGACTATGGCTACACCTTC,CASSFDSDYGYTF
few,TRBJ1-4,TRBV5-6,NA,TGTGCCAGCAGCGCGATACAGGGAGATAATGAAAAACTGTTTTTT,CASSAIQGDNEKLFF
many,TRBJ2-1,TRBV5-1,TRBD2,TGCGCCAGCAGCATAGGACTAGCGGGATTGGAAGAGCAGTTCTTC,CASSIGLAGLEEQFF
few,TRBJ2-5,TRBV20-1,NA,TGCAGTGCTAGAAATGGGGGGCGCATGGAGACCCAGTACTTC,CSARNGGRMETQYF
many,TRBJ2-3,TRBV20-1,TRBD2,TGCAGTGCTAGTCGAGCGGGGGGGCTGGCAGATACGCAGTATTTT,CSASRAGGLADTQYF
many,TRBJ2-3,TRBV7-2,NA,TGTGCCAGCAGCCTTAGGGGGGAAGATACGCAGTATTTT,CASSLRGEDTQYF
few,TRBJ2-7,TRBV12-3/TRBV12-4,NA,TGTGCCAGCAGTTTGGTTTCGGGGGTTGGAGAGCAGTACTTC,CASSLVSGVGEQYF
few,TRBJ2-5,TRBV7-9,TRBD1,TGTGCCAGCAGCTTAGCGAGCAGGGGGATAGAGACCCAGTACTTC,CASSLASRGIETQYF